Below are 25 T cell receptor beta chains sequenced from a single sample in a study of T cell changes during pregnancy in multiple sclerosis. TCRdb's copy holds only in-frame clones and misses some; the assay was immunoSEQ multiplex PCR. This sample has 8,000 or so clones, with roughly 85% found just once. The sample consisted of CD8+ T cells from peripheral blood mononuclear cells, taken in the first trimester of pregnancy. The receptors originated from a female donor in good health, enrolled as a control in a pregnancy study.

This chain uses TRBV27 with TRBJ1-5, with D tentatively TRBD1 (6 bases). The length of the CDR3 is 14 residues. V was trimmed by 2 bases and J by 7 bases, leaving 12 bases between them. The germline V gene encodes CDR1 MNHEY and CDR2 SMNVEV (reference sequence). The CDR3, as DNA: TGTGCCAGCAGTTTAGGCAGGGGAGAGCAGCCCCAGCATTTT. This gives the protein CASSLGRGEQPQHF.

This clone came up once. The chain has TRBV11-2 and TRBJ2-1, with 10 bases identical to TRBD2. This CDR3 is built from 13 residues. Germline trimming cut 10 bases from V and 4 bases from J; bases unmatched to any gene: 4. Germline lookup yields CDR1 SGHAT and CDR2 FQNNGV. DNA of the CDR3: TGTGCCACCCTAGCGGGGGCTTACAATGAGCAGTTCTTC. It encodes CATLAGAYNEQFF.

This chain joins TRBV13 and TRBJ2-7, with 7 bases lining up with TRBD1. The trim removed 5 bases at V and 3 bases at J, leaving 7 bases unmatched. This CDR3 comprises 14 residues. CDR1 and CDR2 from the germline V gene are PRHDT and FYEKMQ (reference sequence). This CDR3 is CASSPRDSLYEQYF. CDR3 DNA: TGTGCCAGCAGCCCAAGGGACAGCCTCTACGAGCAGTACTTC.

The gene calls are TRBV2 and TRBJ1-2; weak D call: TRBD1 (6 bases). This CDR3 spans 16 amino acids. The germline V and J ends were trimmed by 5 bases and 2 bases, with 18 bases remaining between them. Germline CDR1 SNHLY, CDR2 FYNNEI. CDR3 loop: CASSPYRDTTNYGYTF. DNA for the CDR3: TGTGCCAGCAGTCCATACCGGGACACTACCAACTATGGCTACACCTTC.

The CDR3 reads CASSLGPGMGDTQYF. DNA for the CDR3: TGTGCCAGCAGCTTAGGACCGGGGATGGGAGATACGCAGTATTTT. The chain carries TRBV6-5 and TRBJ2-3; a weak D match, TRBD2 (5 bases). V lost 6 bases and J 5 bases, leaving 18 bases between the germline ends. Germline values: CDR1 MNHEY, CDR2 SVGAGI. The CDR3 runs to 15 residues.

The chain links TRBV28 to TRBJ2-7; 8 nucleotides align to TRBD2. The trim removed 6 bases at V and 3 bases at J, leaving 13 bases unmatched. The germline V gene encodes CDR1 MDHEN and CDR2 SYDVKM. This CDR3 region has 16 residues. CDR3 sequence: CASSQRPSGSIYEQYF. The CDR3 DNA follows: TGTGCCAGCAGCCAAAGACCAAGCGGGAGTATCTACGAGCAGTACTTC. Filled out from reference TRBV28 and TRBJ2-7, the complete variable domain reads DVKVTQSSRYLVKRTGEKVFLECVQDMDHENMFWYRQDPGLGLRLIYFSYDVKMKEKGDIPEGYSVSREKKERFSLILESASTNQTSMYLCASSQRPSGSIYEQYFGPGTRLTVT.

This clone showed up just once. The V call is TRBV6-1, the J call TRBJ1-4, with a possible D match to TRBD1 (5 bases). The CDR3 runs 15 residues. Between the trimmed V and J ends, which lost 2 bases and 3 bases, there was a span of 10 bases. Germline CDR1 and CDR2: MNHNS and SASEGT. The CDR3 reads CASSEIQGSNEKLFF. Written as DNA, the CDR3 is TGTGCCAGCAGTGAAATCCAGGGTTCTAATGAAAAACTGTTTTTT.

By share of the sample, this clone is medium-sized. J is TRBJ2-7 and V is TRBV5-1, with a weak D call TRBD1 (6 bases). Germline V gene data show CDR1 as SGHRS and CDR2 as YFSETQ. The CDR3 runs 15 residues. The ends were cut back, 4 bases at V and 0 bases at J, with 14 bases in the middle. CDR3 sequence (DNA): TGCGCCAGCAGCAGCCAGGAACAGGGCTCCTACGAGCAGTACTTC. Translated: CASSSQEQGSYEQYF.

The rearrangement uses TRBV4-2 and TRBJ2-2; 8 nucleotides align to TRBD1. Per germline, CDR1 LGHNA and CDR2 YNFKEQ. The CDR3 has 16 residues. The V segment lost 7 bases and the J segment 1 base; nucleotides outside the gene matches: 8. CDR3 nucleotides: TGTGCCAGCACCACGCCGGGACAGGAGAACACCGGGGAGCTGTTTTTT. It specifies CASTTPGQENTGELFF.

The V call is TRBV4-1, the J call TRBJ1-1, with unresolved D. The CDR3 runs 15 residues. The germline gives CDR1 MGHRA, CDR2 YSYEKL. V lost 2 bases and J lost 4, with 14 bases in between. DNA of the CDR3: TGCGCCAGCAGCCAAACCCCCCCGTTTAGCACTGAAGCTTTCTTT. It yields the protein CASSQTPPFSTEAFF.

J is TRBJ2-4 and V is TRBV13; D unclear. Germline V CDR1 and CDR2: PRHDT, FYEKMQ (reference sequence). The CDR3 loop spans 13 amino acids. V lost 1 base and J 8 bases, leaving 9 bases between the germline ends. CDR3 coding DNA: TGTGCCAGCAGCTTAGACAGTACGGACATTCAGTACTTC. Translated, it gives CASSLDSTDIQYF. Complete variable domain (other parts from reference TRBV13 and TRBJ2-4): AAGVIQSPRHLIKEKRETATLKCYPIPRHDTVYWYQQGPGQDPQFLISFYEKMQSDKGSIPDRFSAQQFSDYHSELNMSSLELGDSALYFCASSLDSTDIQYFGAGTRLSVL.

The J gene is TRBJ1-2, the V gene TRBV5-6, with D uncertain. CDR1 and CDR2 from the germline V gene are SGHDT and YYEEEE. This CDR3 has 14 residues. V was pared by 4 bases and J by 3 bases, with 13 bases between. The CDR3 region has the DNA TGTGCCAGCAGCGCTGCTGGAGATCACTATGGCTACACCTTC. It is translated as CASSAAGDHYGYTF. The whole variable domain, remainder taken from reference TRBV5-6 and TRBJ1-2, is DAGVTQSPTHLIKTRGQQVTLRCSPKSGHDTVSWYQQALGQGPQFIFQYYEEEERQRGNFPDRFSGHQFPNYSSELNVNALLLGDSALYLCASSAAGDHYGYTFGSGTRLTVV.

In DNA form, the CDR3 reads TGTGCCAGCAGTGAATGGGACACCTCCTACGAGCAGTACTTC. This gives the protein CASSEWDTSYEQYF. This chain joins TRBV25-1 and TRBJ2-7; the D gene is possibly TRBD1 (6 bases). Germline V gene sequence: CDR1 MGHDK, CDR2 SYGVNS. The CDR3 is made up of 14 amino acids. Trimming took 1 base from V and 0 from J, leaving 7 bases between them.

The J gene is TRBJ1-1, the V gene TRBV6-6; D is possibly TRBD1 (6 bases). CDR1 is MNHNY, CDR2 SVGAGI, per germline (reference sequence). The length of the CDR3 is 15 residues. Trimming left V 9 bases short and J 1 base short, with 18 bases between. CDR3 DNA: TGTGCCAGTTCCCTTGGGGGACACACGAACACTGAAGCTTTCTTT. Translating it yields CASSLGGHTNTEAFF.

The chain has TRBV7-2 and TRBJ2-2; D uncertain. This CDR3 has 13 amino acids. Trimming left V 0 bases short and J 6 bases short, with 5 bases between. From germline, CDR1 is SGHTA and CDR2 FQGNSA. CDR3 region: CASSLAAAGELFF. CDR3 bases: TGTGCCAGCAGCTTAGCTGCGGCCGGGGAGCTGTTTTTT.

The genes are TRBV10-3 and TRBJ1-1; 7 nucleotides match TRBD1. This CDR3 has 14 residues. The trim removed 7 bases at V and 5 bases at J, leaving 10 bases unmatched. Germline CDR1 is ENHRY and CDR2 is SYGVKD. Here the CDR3 DNA reads TGTGCCATCAATATAGGGGGCGCGGGGACTGAAGCTTTCTTT. This encodes CAINIGGAGTEAFF.

The chain recombines TRBV7-6 with TRBJ1-5; 8 nucleotides agree with TRBD1. CDR1 and CDR2 (germline): SGHVS, FNYEAQ. Losses at the gene ends were 1 base for V and 3 bases for J; bases not matched to a gene: 5. The length of the CDR3 is 16 residues. DNA of the CDR3: TGTGCCAGCAGCTTAGACAGGGGGGATGTCAATCAGCCCCAGCATTTT. Translation: CASSLDRGDVNQPQHF.

The count of this clone is one. The V and J genes are TRBV5-1 and TRBJ2-1; TRBD1 agrees at 9 bases. The V segment lost 7 bases and the J segment 1 base; nucleotides outside the gene matches: 12. Germline-derived CDR1 and CDR2 are SGHRS and YFSETQ. There are 17 residues in the CDR3. CDR3: CASSQSFGTGSYNEQFF. The CDR3 nucleotides read TGCGCCAGCTCCCAATCGTTCGGGACAGGGTCCTACAATGAGCAGTTCTTC.

This chain joins TRBV19 and TRBJ2-3, with 8 bases that match TRBD2. This CDR3 has 14 residues. The germline V gene has CDR1 LNHDA and CDR2 SQIVND (reference sequence). V lost 8 bases and J lost 1; bases outside the gene matches: 5. In nucleotides, the CDR3 is TGTGCCAGTGGGCGGGGGGCGGGCACAGATACGCAGTATTTT. Amino acids: CASGRGAGTDTQYF.

The V gene is TRBV7-9, the J gene TRBJ1-2; TRBD1 agrees at 10 bases. Germline V gene sequence: CDR1 SEHNR, CDR2 FQNEAQ (reference sequence). J was trimmed by 3 bases and V by 2 bases; bases with no gene match: 9. This CDR3 is built from 17 residues. The CDR3 loop is CASSLQKTGTGDYGYTF. The CDR3 region has the DNA TGTGCCAGCAGCTTACAGAAGACCGGGACAGGGGACTATGGCTACACCTTC.

This sequence joins TRBV4-2 and TRBJ1-2, with D unresolved. Germline CDR1 reads LGHNA; CDR2 reads YNFKEQ. The CDR3 has 16 residues. V lost 0 bases to trimming and J lost 0 bases, with 11 bases between them. The CDR3 is CASSQERADSNYGYTF. The CDR3 DNA is TGTGCCAGCAGCCAAGAGAGGGCGGATTCTAACTATGGCTACACCTTC.

The chain recombines TRBV6-6 with TRBJ2-1; D call uncertain. This CDR3 spans 13 amino acids. V shed 5 bases and J shed 5 bases, with 10 bases lying between them. The germline V gene has CDR1 MNHNY and CDR2 SVGAGI (reference sequence). The CDR3 sequence is CASSTDKHNEQFF. CDR3 bases: TGTGCCAGCAGTACCGACAAACACAATGAGCAGTTCTTC.

This clone was seen a few times. The chain employs TRBV14 and TRBJ2-1; 13 nucleotides match TRBD2. The CDR3 is made up of 18 amino acids. V lost 3 bases and J lost 6; bases outside the gene matches: 11. Germline CDR1 reads SGHDN; CDR2 reads FVKESK. The CDR3 DNA is TGTGCCAGCAGCCATGGGACTAGCGGGACCAGTCGGGCCAATGAGCAGTTCTTC. Translation gives CASSHGTSGTSRANEQFF. The full variable domain, its missing parts supplied by reference TRBV14 and TRBJ2-1, is EAGVTQFPSHSVIEKGQTVTLRCDPISGHDNLYWYRRVMGKEIKFLLHFVKESKQDESGMPNNRFLAERTGGTYSTLKVQPAELEDSGVYFCASSHGTSGTSRANEQFFGPGTRLTVL.

This clone was seen once. The rearrangement uses TRBV7-3 and TRBJ2-3; 7 nucleotides agree with TRBD2. CDR3 length: 16 amino acids. Trimming cost V 2 bases and J 5 bases; bases outside gene matches: 10. Germline V gives CDR1 SGHTA, CDR2 FQGTGA. The CDR3 DNA reads as TGTGCCAGCAGCTTAGTTGGCGGGGGAGGAGGAGATACGCAGTATTTT. This encodes CASSLVGGGGGDTQYF.

The rearrangement joins TRBV6-5 to TRBJ2-7; 10 bases align to TRBD1. Germline CDR1 and CDR2: MNHEY and SVGAGI. The CDR3 totals 15 residues. J gave up 5 bases and V 6 bases, and 10 bases lay outside the gene matches. Written as DNA, the CDR3 is TGTGCCAGCAGATGGCTTGGGACAGGGGACGACGAGCAGTACTTC. Amino acid sequence: CASRWLGTGDDEQYF.